The 22 T cell receptor beta chains presented below share a single source sample, sequenced in a study of tumor and adjacent non-tumor tissue in lung cancer. Three rounds of nested PCR, following a modified ARM-PCR protocol, produced the TCRbeta library. TCRdb reprocessed the multiplex PCR reads via MiXCR and lists one record per CDR3 protein. The data show tens of thousands of distinct CDR3 sequences, less than 75% seen once. The template was RNA from unsorted bulk tissue. The normal lung tissue was taken more than 3 cm from the tumor edge. The sample was distant non-tumor lung tissue. These receptors were collected from a woman aged 45-60 years with non-small cell lung cancer.

The chain has TRBV5-6 and TRBJ1-5; perhaps TRBD1 as D (5 bases). CDR1 and CDR2 from the germline V gene are SGHDT and YYEEEE. This CDR3 has 15 amino acids. The V end was cut by 1 base, the J end by 2 bases, with 10 bases between. Here the CDR3 reads CASSLWGYGNQPQHF. For the CDR3, the DNA is TGTGCCAGCAGCTTGTGGGGGTATGGCAATCAGCCCCAGCATTTT.

Remarks on this clonotype: The germline gene is not matched at one end of the junction; a read error may be the cause. V gene TRBV6-1 combines with J gene TRBJ2-3; TRBD2 agrees at 8 bases. The CDR3 is made up of 16 amino acids. Germline values: CDR1 MNHNS, CDR2 SASEGT. CDR3 loop: CASSELAGGYTDMQYF. The CDR3 DNA follows: TGTGCCAGCAGTGAACTGGCGGGAGGCTACACGGATATGCAGTATTTT.

Note on this clonotype: The junction departs from germline at one end; a sequencing error may be responsible. This chain links TRBV20-1 with TRBJ2-1; perhaps D is TRBD1 or TRBD2 (5 bases each). The CDR3 extends over 14 amino acids. The germline V gene encodes CDR1 DFQATT and CDR2 SNEGSKA (reference sequence). The CDR3 region has the DNA TGCAGTCCTAGAACGCTACCGGGGCTGGATGAGCAGTTCTTC. It yields the protein CSPRTLPGLDEQFF.

A word on this clonotype: Compared with germline, one end of the junction differs, possibly owing to a read error. The chain joins TRBV6-1 to TRBJ1-2; no definite D call. CDR3 size: 14 residues. Germline V gene data show CDR1 as MNHNS and CDR2 as SASEGT. The CDR3 loop is CVSSVTAKNYGYTF. CDR3 nucleotide sequence: TGTGTCAGCAGTGTAACAGCAAAGAACTATGGGTACACCTTC.

Worth noting for this clonotype: With a much larger clone just one base away, this may be a read error. This chain connects TRBV28 to TRBJ2-3; tentatively, D is TRBD1 or TRBD2 (5 bases each). Trimming left V 6 bases short and J 6 bases short, with 22 bases between. CDR1 is MDHEN, CDR2 SYDVKM, per germline. This CDR3 is 16 amino acids long. This CDR3 is CASSEPRGMRSDTQYF. The CDR3 DNA reads TGTGCCAGCAGCGAACCCCGGGGCATGAGGTCGGATACGCAGTATTTT.

With regard to this clonotype: This CDR3 fails to terminate in the conserved phenylalanine or tryptophan, so it likely reflects a read error. The genes are TRBV20-1 and TRBJ2-6; D unresolved. The CDR3 spans 17 residues. Germline CDR1 reads DFQATT; CDR2 reads SNEGSKA (reference sequence). Trimming removed 6 bases at V and 0 bases at J, with 18 bases between. CDR3 bases: TGCAGTGCCAGCGCAGGAACTGGAAACTCTGGGGCCAACGTCCTGACTATC. This encodes CSASAGTGNSGANVLTI.

The chain links TRBV28 to TRBJ2-5, with D possibly being TRBD1 (6 bases). Germline CDR1 reads MDHEN; CDR2 reads SYDVKM. The CDR3 consists of 15 residues. The V end was cut by 8 bases, the J end by 2 bases, with 18 bases between. The CDR3 sequence: CASGSTWDTQETQYF. As DNA, the CDR3 is TGTGCCAGCGGTTCCACGTGGGACACTCAAGAGACCCAGTACTTC. The full variable domain, in which reference TRBV28 and TRBJ2-5 provide the parts outside the CDR3, is DVKVTQSSRYLVKRTGEKVFLECVQDMDHENMFWYRQDPGLGLRLIYFSYDVKMKEKGDIPEGYSVSREKKERFSLILESASTNQTSMYLCASGSTWDTQETQYFGPGTRLLVL.

The gene calls are TRBV20-1 and TRBJ1-6; D remains unclear. This CDR3 comprises 14 residues. Between the trimmed V and J ends, which lost 6 bases and 7 bases, there was a span of 16 bases. Germline lookup yields CDR1 DFQATT and CDR2 SNEGSKA (reference sequence). Written as DNA, the CDR3 is TGCAGTGCGAGTAGGGTCACAGTCAATTCACCCCTCCACTTT. It translates to CSASRVTVNSPLHF.

The chain carries TRBV20-1 and TRBJ2-1; a possible D gene is TRBD2 (6 bases). Germline V CDR1 and CDR2: DFQATT, SNEGSKA (reference sequence). Trimming removed 4 bases at V and 7 bases at J, with 11 bases between. CDR3 length: 12 residues. This CDR3 reads CSATTRGNEQFF. Written as DNA, the CDR3 is TGCAGTGCTACCACACGGGGGAATGAGCAGTTCTTC.

Regarding this clonotype: It is unclear where the CDR3 begins or ends on the DNA, so no DNA is shown, and the CDR3 is as TCRdb lists it. The chain combines TRBV29-1 with TRBJ2-1; the DNA was not used to check the table's D call, TRBD1. 12 amino acids form the CDR3, both terminal residues included. The germline V gene has CDR1 SQVTM and CDR2 ANQGSEA. CDR3 protein: CRVGTGNNEQFF.

V and J are TRBV28 and TRBJ1-5; 8 bases are shared with TRBD1. The CDR3 has 17 amino acids. CDR1 is MDHEN and CDR2 is SYDVKM in the germline V gene. The trim removed 3 bases at V and 3 bases at J, leaving 10 bases unmatched. CDR3 amino acids: CASSFPRTGRFNQPQHF. DNA of the CDR3: TGTGCCAGCAGTTTTCCAAGGACAGGGCGTTTCAATCAGCCCCAGCATTTT.

Regarding this clonotype: As the CDR3 is not closed by the conserved phenylalanine or tryptophan, this likely results from a read error. This chain joins TRBV20-1 and TRBJ2-5; TRBD2 is a possible D gene (5 bases). This CDR3 contains 13 residues. CDR1 and CDR2 (germline): DFQATT, SNEGSKA (reference sequence). The CDR3 DNA reads as TGCAGTGCAATACTCGAACCAAGGGAGACTCAGTACCTC. It codes for CSAILEPRETQYL.

A note on this clonotype: A much larger clone is a single base away; this may be a read error. The chain employs TRBV10-3 and TRBJ2-1; no clear D. There are 15 residues in the CDR3. CDR1 is ENHRY and CDR2 is SYGVKD in the germline V gene. CDR3 amino acids: CVISERADSYNEQFF. DNA for the CDR3: TGTGTCATCAGTGAAAGGGCGGACTCCTACAATGAGCAGTTCTTC.

The CDR3 DNA follows: TGTGCCAGCAGTTTGGTCTTTGGAGAGCAGTACGTC. It codes for CASSLVFGEQYV. This chain links TRBV12-3 or TRBV12-4 with TRBJ2-7, with D unclear. This CDR3 has 12 residues. Trimming pared 3 bases from V and 7 bases from J, leaving 10 bases between.

Concerning this clonotype: A read error is possible here, since a much larger clone lies one base away. This chain connects TRBV20-1 to TRBJ1-5; unclear D gene. CDR1 DFQATT and CDR2 SNEGSKA come from the germline V gene (reference sequence). There are 15 residues in the CDR3. The DNA of the CDR3 is TGCAGTGATAGAGACCTGTGGGCGCCGGTACAGCCCCAGCATTTT. It translates to CSDRDLWAPVQPQHF.

The chain employs TRBV28 and TRBJ2-3, with a possible D match to TRBD1 (5 bases). Germline CDR1 MDHEN, CDR2 SYDVKM. V lost 3 bases and J lost 0, with 10 bases in between. The CDR3 is 15 amino acids. CDR3 loop: CASSFLGQSTDTQYF. In DNA, the CDR3 is TGTGCCAGCAGTTTCTTAGGACAAAGCACAGATACGCAGTATTTT.

With respect to this clonotype: This CDR3 is missing its conserved last phenylalanine or tryptophan, likely due to a read error. The chain employs TRBV11-2 and TRBJ2-5; unclear D gene. Germline CDR1 reads SGHAT; CDR2 reads FQNNGV. The CDR3 is 13 residues long. The CDR3 is CATSDGYRETQYI. CDR3 bases: TGTGCCACCAGCGACGGTTACAGAGAGACCCAGTACATC.

The chain is built from TRBV20-1 and TRBJ2-3; D not resolved. Germline CDR1 DFQATT, CDR2 SNEGSKA (reference sequence). The CDR3 contains 14 residues. The CDR3, as DNA: TGCACCCCCATGATGCAGGCTAGCACAGATACGCAGTATTTT. As protein: CTPMMQASTDTQYF.

At least ten counts were recorded for this clonotype. J is TRBJ2-4 and V is TRBV10-2; 9 nucleotides line up with TRBD2. V dropped 10 bases and J dropped 6; count of bases not matched to a gene: 10. Germline V gives CDR1 WSHSY, CDR2 SAAADI. The length of the CDR3 is 14 residues. The CDR3 loop reads CATIAGVLGNIQYF. CDR3 sequence (DNA): TGCGCCACCATAGCGGGAGTGTTAGGAAACATTCAGTACTTC.

As concerns this clonotype: This may be a read error: a much more frequent sequence differs by one nucleotide. The CDR3 nucleotides read TGCAGTGTTATCGACGGTTACGAGCAGTACTTC. Protein: CSVIDGYEQYF. This chain connects TRBV20-1 to TRBJ2-7; D call uncertain. Germline V lookup: CDR1 DFQATT, CDR2 SNEGSKA (reference sequence). CDR3 length: 11 residues. Trimming shortened V by 7 bases and J by 4 bases, and 11 bases separated the two germline ends.

Details on this clonotype: This may arise from a read error, as a much more abundant clone is one base away. The chain combines TRBV20-1 with TRBJ2-7; 8 bases fit TRBD2. Germline V gives CDR1 DFQATT, CDR2 SNEGSKA (reference sequence). The CDR3 consists of 16 residues. CDR3: CNAKSPVSGISYEQYF. CDR3 nucleotides: TGCAATGCTAAGTCTCCGGTTAGCGGGATCTCCTACGAGCAGTACTTC.

Notes on this clonotype: A single base separates this from a much larger clone, so it may be a read error. This rearrangement joins TRBV6-2 or TRBV6-3 to TRBJ1-1; a weak D match, TRBD1 (5 bases). V lost 6 bases and J lost 9, with 17 bases in between. Germline V gene lookup returns CDR1 MNHEY and CDR2 SVGEGT. The CDR3 length is 13 residues. This CDR3 is CASRYGAGDKAFF. In DNA form, the CDR3 reads TGTGCCAGCAGATACGGGGCAGGCGACAAAGCTTTCTTT.